This entry is about one T cell receptor (beta chain). This clone's antigen is unknown. No base quality information exists; no much larger clone differs at one position. This sample is part of a study of glioma-infiltrating T cells after dendritic cell vaccination (dated by TCRdb to 2015 to 2016). Turning to the overall study: A cohort of roughly 15 glioblastoma patients from Phase I and II dendritic cell vaccination trials was included, of whom 9 were newly diagnosed and 6 had recurrent disease. Tumor-infiltrating lymphocyte content was quantified and tumor and blood repertoires were compared in dendritic cell-vaccinated glioblastoma patients by deep sequencing of TCR beta CDR3 regions. Between the early 2000s and the early 2010s, patients were given autologous tumor lysate-pulsed dendritic cell vaccination. Patients received three intradermal dendritic cell vaccine injections at biweekly intervals in the arm below the axilla. The vaccine consisted of monocyte-derived dendritic cells cultured about 7 days with IL-4 and GM-CSF, then pulsed overnight with autologous tumor lysate. Survival after dendritic cell vaccination was correlated with TCR sequencing metrics, such as TIL content and the overlap between tumor and blood repertoires.

TCRB CDR3 regions were amplified from approximately 2 ug genomic DNA, or all available DNA if less, using the immunoSEQ assay. The multiplex PCR employed 60 forward primers targeting TCR V beta segments and 13 reverse primers targeting J beta segments. To estimate the number of reads per starting template, synthetic control templates were added to each sample at limiting dilution. The Illumina HiSeq System generated 87 bp sequencing reads. The study's own analysis went as follows. PCR and sequencing errors were removed by a nearest neighbor algorithm that merged closely related sequences. TCR overlap was defined as the percentage of unique tumor TCR beta sequences that were also present in the same patient's peripheral blood. Held by TCRdb, this immuneACCESS table contains in-frame sequences only and omits some clones. Under half of the omission traces to an unresolved V gene where checked; the cause of the rest is unknown. V and J calls and clone size come straight from that table; D and trimming were deduced from the DNA. The sample yields fewer than 95,000 clones; roughly 85% were counted once. The biggest ten clones account for around 8.5% of the sample.

According to the study, the label for this sample's time point signals: after dendritic cell vaccination, including at tumor progression/relapse. To be selected, patients needed enough residual fresh-frozen tumor tissue and more than two years of available survival data. Molecular status otherwise varied across the glioblastoma patients, but none of them carried an isocitrate dehydrogenase mutation. PBMC were collected before vaccination, two weeks after the third vaccination, and at tumor progression if progression occurred. Genomic DNA was extracted with the Qiagen DNeasy Blood extraction Kit. Based on the germline V gene, the CDR1 and CDR2 sequences are SGHVS and FNYEAQ. The V and J ends are trimmed by 4 bases and 9 bases, leaving 19 bases between them. The CDR3 sequence holds 15 residues, the cysteine and phenylalanine included. The CDR3 DNA has 45 bases and is translated from base 1. Broad study findings and their caveats: The cohort was small and heterogeneous, with few patients having full blood and tumor sets and even fewer initial-recurrent tumor pairs. Higher estimated pretreatment TIL content predicted longer time to progression and overall survival after dendritic cell vaccination. The three-group TCR overlap response model was characterized as speculative, and prospective validation of the model was stated to be required. No direct relationship between TCR clonality and survival was found, suggesting that a diverse polyclonal response may matter.

In this chain, TRBV7-6 is recombined with TRBJ2-1; TRBD2 is a weak D gene call, 5 bases matching. This TCR derives from a human donor with glioblastoma. Material: blood, obtained after dendritic cell vaccination. The nucleotide sequence is given as TGTGCCAGCAGCTCCGACGTGGCGGGTGCATCTGAGCAGTTCTTC. The translation is CASSSDVAGASEQFF.